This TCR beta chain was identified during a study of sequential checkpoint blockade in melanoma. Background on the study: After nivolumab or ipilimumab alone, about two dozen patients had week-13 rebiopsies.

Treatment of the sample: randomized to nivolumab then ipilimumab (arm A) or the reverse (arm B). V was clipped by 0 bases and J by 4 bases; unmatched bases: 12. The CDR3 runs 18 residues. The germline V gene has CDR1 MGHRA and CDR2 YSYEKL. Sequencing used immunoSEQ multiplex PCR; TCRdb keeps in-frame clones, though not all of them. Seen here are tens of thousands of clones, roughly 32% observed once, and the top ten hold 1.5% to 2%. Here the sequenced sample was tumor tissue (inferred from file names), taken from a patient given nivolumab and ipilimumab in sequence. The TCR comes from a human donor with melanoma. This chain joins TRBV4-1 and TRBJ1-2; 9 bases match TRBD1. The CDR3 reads CASSQDLRYRDRVYGYTF. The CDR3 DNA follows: TGCGCCAGCAGCCAAGATTTGAGGTACAGGGACAGGGTCTATGGCTACACCTTC.